This is a list of T cell receptor beta chains from one sample in a study of CXCR3-negative and CXCR3-positive naive CD8 T cells. From the 5' RACE reads, TCRdb lists one entry per CDR3 protein and no DNA. The sample shows tens of thousands of distinct CDR3 sequences, and around 24% sits with its ten largest clones. The sequenced material came from memory CD8+ T cells from blood. These receptors all stem from a human donor in good health. Some clones in this sample may be carry-over from other donors' samples. Each CDR3 is given with its conserved first and last residue. Fields, in order: V gene, J gene, CDR3 protein.

V gene: TRBV30; J gene: TRBJ2-2; CDR3 protein: CAWSRLAGGGTGELFF
V gene: TRBV6-2/TRBV6-3; J gene: TRBJ2-3; CDR3 protein: CASQPSETDTQYF
V gene: TRBV2; J gene: TRBJ2-2; CDR3 protein: CASSGLSGAGTGELFF
V gene: TRBV7-9; J gene: TRBJ2-1; CDR3 protein: CAVRRVNEQFF
V gene: TRBV5-4; J gene: TRBJ1-1; CDR3 protein: CASSLGGGTTEAFF
V gene: TRBV19; J gene: TRBJ1-2; CDR3 protein: CASSMQGDNYGYTF
V gene: TRBV28; J gene: TRBJ2-7; CDR3 protein: CATSDGPYEQYF
V gene: TRBV24-1; J gene: TRBJ1-1; CDR3 protein: CATSDGTSEAFF
V gene: TRBV6-4; J gene: TRBJ2-3; CDR3 protein: CASSEGGRAVDTQYF
V gene: TRBV7-2; J gene: TRBJ2-5; CDR3 protein: CASSTYEGFQETQYF
V gene: TRBV29-1; J gene: TRBJ1-2; CDR3 protein: CSVDLVNYGYTF
V gene: TRBV4-1; J gene: TRBJ1-1; CDR3 protein: CASSQERQGVSGAFF
V gene: TRBV18; J gene: TRBJ1-1; CDR3 protein: CASSPPRTEAFF
V gene: TRBV5-6; J gene: TRBJ2-2; CDR3 protein: CASTEQGAGELFF
V gene: TRBV15; J gene: TRBJ2-1; CDR3 protein: CATSRDQGSYNEQFF
V gene: TRBV9; J gene: TRBJ2-1; CDR3 protein: CASAPGTAGYEQFF
V gene: TRBV12-3/TRBV12-4; J gene: TRBJ2-7; CDR3 protein: CASSLLGYEQYF
V gene: TRBV7-9; J gene: TRBJ2-7; CDR3 protein: CASSPPGGGYEQYF
V gene: TRBV19; J gene: TRBJ1-2; CDR3 protein: CASHGTGGSYGYTF
V gene: TRBV7-9; J gene: TRBJ1-3; CDR3 protein: CASSGGDTGNTIYF
V gene: TRBV29-1; J gene: TRBJ2-1; CDR3 protein: CSVDGSPGNEQFF
V gene: TRBV7-9; J gene: TRBJ2-5; CDR3 protein: CASSYQIGGPAQETQYF
V gene: TRBV7-6; J gene: TRBJ1-1; CDR3 protein: CASSQEVKQGTEAFF
V gene: TRBV7-3; J gene: TRBJ2-1; CDR3 protein: CASSQLSGRSDEQFF
V gene: TRBV4-3; J gene: TRBJ2-1; CDR3 protein: CASSQDNKELNEQFF
V gene: TRBV29-1; J gene: TRBJ2-3; CDR3 protein: CSASSGGTDTQYF
V gene: TRBV7-9; J gene: TRBJ2-7; CDR3 protein: CASSKPGTVYEQYF
V gene: TRBV7-2; J gene: TRBJ2-7; CDR3 protein: CASSLGVGLNSYEQYF
V gene: TRBV7-2; J gene: TRBJ2-7; CDR3 protein: CASSLSTGDVYEQYF
V gene: TRBV7-2; J gene: TRBJ1-1; CDR3 protein: CASSLSGEEVEAFF
V gene: TRBV5-6; J gene: TRBJ2-3; CDR3 protein: CASSCAFVDLTDTQYF
V gene: TRBV29-1; J gene: TRBJ2-3; CDR3 protein: CSVDPLAAGYADTQYF
V gene: TRBV7-3; J gene: TRBJ2-5; CDR3 protein: CASSLGPLLAEETQYF
V gene: TRBV12-5; J gene: TRBJ1-1; CDR3 protein: CASGLWQPSTEAFF
V gene: TRBV15; J gene: TRBJ1-1; CDR3 protein: CATSRSTVTEAFF
V gene: TRBV29-1; J gene: TRBJ1-4; CDR3 protein: CSVGARGEKLFF
V gene: TRBV29-1; J gene: TRBJ2-2; CDR3 protein: CSVSAEGLAGGSFSNTGELFF
V gene: TRBV29-1; J gene: TRBJ2-3; CDR3 protein: CSVEDLPGTDTQYF
V gene: TRBV15; J gene: TRBJ1-1; CDR3 protein: CATSRDGGLLNTEAFF